One sample yielded the 17 T cell receptor beta chains listed below, sequenced in a study of T cells after yellow fever vaccination (dated by TCRdb to about 2019). Library creation used 5' RACE. TCRdb lists the instrument as Illumina HiSeq 2500. Using fastp at Q25 and MiXCR, TCRdb reprocessed the public reads and kept productive beta chains. Records with the same CDR3 protein are collapsed into one entry carrying the most frequent genes and DNA. The table for this sample lists tens of thousands of distinct CDR3 sequences; more than 5.5% of them were counted only once. The ten most abundant clones make up around 30% of the sample. The intended sense of this specimen's treatment or condition label: live attenuated yellow fever vaccine strain. The specimen comprised CD8+ T cells sorted from PBMCs, sampled roughly 10 days after the first yellow fever vaccination. Receptors originate from a man between 18 and 35 years old who received the YFV17D yellow fever vaccine.

This clonotype was counted a few times. The chain couples TRBV4-3 to TRBJ1-2; 8 positions agree with TRBD1. There are 20 residues in the CDR3. V was pared by 1 base and J by 0 bases, with 16 bases of the junction left unmatched. CDR1 LGHNA and CDR2 YSLEER come from the germline V gene. The CDR3 spells CASSQVSARGPETPNYGYTF. The CDR3 DNA reads TGCGCCAGCAGCCAAGTTTCCGCCAGGGGGCCCGAAACACCTAACTATGGCTACACCTTC.

Only a few counts were recorded for this clonotype. The chain joins TRBV7-9 to TRBJ2-5; TRBD2 matches 9 bases. Germline values: CDR1 SEHNR, CDR2 FQNEAQ (reference sequence). The CDR3 loop spans 15 amino acids. The J segment lost 2 bases and the V segment lost 3 bases, leaving 4 bases of the junction unmatched. CDR3 residues: CASSFGGGGQETQYF. CDR3 in DNA: TGTGCCAGCAGCTTCGGCGGGGGGGGACAAGAGACCCAGTACTTC.

Ten or more counts support this clonotype. The chain links TRBV7-2 to TRBJ2-1; D gene uncertain. This CDR3 comprises 14 residues. Germline V CDR1 and CDR2: SGHTA, FQGNSA. Trimming shortened V by 5 bases and J by 5 bases, and 13 bases separated the two germline ends. The CDR3 here is CASSPSRPHNEQFF. CDR3 DNA sequence: TGTGCCAGCAGCCCTAGTCGCCCTCACAATGAGCAGTTCTTC.

This clonotype showed up many times. This rearrangement joins TRBV7-2 to TRBJ1-3; no clear D. Trimming left V 1 base short and J 4 bases short, with 8 bases between. This CDR3 spans 14 amino acids. CDR1 and CDR2 from the germline V gene are SGHTA and FQGNSA. The CDR3 is CASSLGGGGNTIYF. DNA for the CDR3: TGTGCCAGCAGCTTAGGTGGCGGAGGAAACACCATATATTTT.

In this sample, this clonotype turned up many times. The chain carries TRBV7-6 and TRBJ1-1; D remains ambiguous. CDR1 is SGHVS, CDR2 FNYEAQ, per germline. V dropped 1 base and J dropped 4 bases, with 7 bases sitting between them. The length of the CDR3 is 13 residues. The CDR3 here is CASSLGESTEAFF. The CDR3 nucleotides are TGTGCCAGCAGCTTAGGAGAAAGCACTGAAGCTTTCTTT.

This chain links TRBV20-1 with TRBJ2-3; 9 nucleotides align to TRBD2. The CDR3 loop spans 15 amino acids. V shed 6 bases, J shed 7 bases, and the junction held 14 bases outside the gene matches. Germline CDR1 and CDR2: DFQATT and SNEGSKA (reference sequence). The CDR3 loop reads CSAPTLAGLLHTQYF. The CDR3 nucleotides read TGCAGTGCCCCTACCCTAGCGGGACTCTTGCATACGCAGTATTTT.

This clonotype was counted at least ten times. The chain employs TRBV6-5 and TRBJ2-1; 9 nucleotides line up with TRBD2. The V gene's germline CDR1 is MNHEY and CDR2 SVGAGI. The CDR3 extends over 13 amino acids. The V and J ends lost 9 bases and 4 bases, in that order; junction bases with no gene match: 4. The CDR3 spells CASQLAGYNEQFF. The CDR3 DNA reads TGTGCCAGTCAGCTAGCGGGGTACAATGAGCAGTTCTTC.

Many counts were recorded for this clonotype. The chain carries TRBV5-1 and TRBJ2-7; 10 bases fit TRBD1. The CDR3 runs to 15 residues. The germline CDR1 and CDR2 sequences are SGHRS and YFSETQ. V lost 4 bases to trimming and J lost 3 bases; unmatched junction nucleotides: 7. In DNA form, the CDR3 reads TGCGCCAGCAGCGACCCCGGGACAGGGGTCTACGAGCAGTACTTC. Translation: CASSDPGTGVYEQYF.

This clonotype was recorded at least ten times. The V and J genes are TRBV19 and TRBJ2-5, with TRBD2 identical over 9 bases. With V trimmed by 3 bases and J by 5 bases, 10 bases remained unmatched. This CDR3 has 16 residues. From germline, CDR1 is LNHDA and CDR2 SQIVND (reference sequence). This chain's CDR3 is CASSIRSGGPWETQYF. The DNA for the CDR3 is TGTGCCAGTAGTATCCGGAGCGGGGGGCCGTGGGAGACCCAGTACTTC.

This clonotype is medium-sized. J is TRBJ1-5 and V is TRBV20-1; D may be TRBD1 (6 bases). The germline V gene encodes CDR1 DFQATT and CDR2 SNEGSKA (reference sequence). The CDR3 totals 12 residues. The CDR3 DNA follows: TGCAGGGCGGGAGGGGGGAATCAGCCCCAGCATTTT. Protein product: CRAGGGNQPQHF.

V is TRBV6-5 and J is TRBJ2-5, with 7 bases matching TRBD1. This CDR3 is built from 16 residues. Germline assignment: CDR1 MNHEY and CDR2 SVGAGI. V gave up 4 bases and J gave up 4 bases; unmatched junction bases: 12. CDR3 region: CASSFPGTERGETQYF. The CDR3 coding sequence is TGTGCCAGCAGTTTCCCCGGGACAGAAAGGGGAGAGACCCAGTACTTC.

This clonotype was observed many times. This rearrangement joins TRBV2 to TRBJ2-7; D is unresolved. Trimming stripped 0 bases from V and 2 bases from J, with 8 bases between. Per germline, CDR1 SNHLY and CDR2 FYNNEI. The CDR3 has 14 amino acids. The chain's CDR3 is CASSEARVTYEQYV. The CDR3 region has the DNA TGTGCCAGCAGTGAAGCGCGAGTAACCTACGAGCAGTACGTC.

This clonotype appeared many times. This chain connects TRBV20-1 to TRBJ2-5; the D call may be TRBD1 or TRBD2 (5 bases each). V shed 3 bases and J shed 2 bases, with 10 bases lying between them. In germline, CDR1 is DFQATT, CDR2 SNEGSKA (reference sequence). The CDR3 runs 13 residues. The CDR3 here is CSARGTAQETQYF. The CDR3 DNA is TGCAGTGCTAGGGGGACGGCTCAAGAGACCCAGTACTTC.

The sample holds a few counts of this clonotype. This sequence joins TRBV19 and TRBJ2-2, with 7 bases aligning to TRBD2. Unmatched junction bases numbered 8, after V lost 3 bases and J lost 4 bases. This CDR3 contains 16 residues. The V gene's germline CDR1 is LNHDA and CDR2 SQIVND (reference sequence). The CDR3 DNA reads TGTGCCAGTAGTATGCAGGGAGGGTTGATCACCGGGGAGCTGTTTTTT. Its protein product is CASSMQGGLITGELFF.

This clonotype has a handful of counts. The V gene is TRBV20-1, the J gene TRBJ2-1; 12 bases match TRBD2. The CDR3 has 14 amino acids. Unmatched junction bases numbered 4, after V lost 3 bases and J lost 7 bases. Looked up from germline, CDR1 is DFQATT and CDR2 is SNEGSKA (reference sequence). This CDR3 reads CSASLAGGENEQFF. The DNA of the CDR3 is TGCAGTGCTAGTCTAGCGGGAGGGGAGAATGAGCAGTTCTTC.

This clonotype was picked up many times. This rearrangement joins TRBV7-9 to TRBJ2-1; the D gene is possibly TRBD2 (5 bases). This CDR3 has 13 amino acids. V lost 2 bases to trimming and J lost 6 bases, with 8 bases between them. Germline V CDR1 and CDR2: SEHNR, FQNEAQ (reference sequence). The CDR3 nucleotides are TGTGCCAGCAGCTTATCCAGCGGCAATGAGCAGTTCTTC. Translation gives CASSLSSGNEQFF.

In this sample, this clonotype turned up a few times. The chain carries TRBV7-9 and TRBJ1-6, with TRBD1 matching 7 bases. Unmatched junction bases numbered 2, after V lost 5 bases and J lost 4 bases. Looked up from germline, CDR1 is SEHNR and CDR2 is FQNEAQ (reference sequence). The CDR3 is made up of 14 amino acids. Here the CDR3 DNA reads TGTGCCAGCAGCGGGACAGTATATAATTCACCCCTCCACTTT. Translating it yields CASSGTVYNSPLHF.